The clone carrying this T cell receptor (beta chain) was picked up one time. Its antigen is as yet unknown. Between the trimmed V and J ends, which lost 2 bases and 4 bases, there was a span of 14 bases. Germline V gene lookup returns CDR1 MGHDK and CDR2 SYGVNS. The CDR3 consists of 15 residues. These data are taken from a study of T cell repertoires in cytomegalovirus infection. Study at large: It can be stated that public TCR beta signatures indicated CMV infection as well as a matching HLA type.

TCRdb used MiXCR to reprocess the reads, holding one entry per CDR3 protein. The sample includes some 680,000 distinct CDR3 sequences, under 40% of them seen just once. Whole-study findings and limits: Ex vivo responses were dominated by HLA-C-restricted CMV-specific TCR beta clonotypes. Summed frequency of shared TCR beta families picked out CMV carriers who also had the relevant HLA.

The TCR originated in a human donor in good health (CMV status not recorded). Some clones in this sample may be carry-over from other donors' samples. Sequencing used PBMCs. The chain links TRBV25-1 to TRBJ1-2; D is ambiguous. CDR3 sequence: CASSELPTAAYGYTF. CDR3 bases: TGTGCCAGCAGTGAACTCCCCACGGCGGCCTATGGCTACACCTTC.